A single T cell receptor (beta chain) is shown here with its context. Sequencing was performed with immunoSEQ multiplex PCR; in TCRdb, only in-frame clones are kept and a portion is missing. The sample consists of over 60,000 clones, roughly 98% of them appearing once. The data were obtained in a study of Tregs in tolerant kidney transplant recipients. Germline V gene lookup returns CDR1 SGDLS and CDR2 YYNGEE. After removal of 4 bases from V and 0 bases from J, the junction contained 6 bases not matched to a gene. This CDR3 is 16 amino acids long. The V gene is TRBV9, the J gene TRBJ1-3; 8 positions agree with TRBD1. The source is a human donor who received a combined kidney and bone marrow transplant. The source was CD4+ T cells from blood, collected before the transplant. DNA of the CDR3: TGTGCCAGCAGCCACGGACAGGGATTCTCTGGAAACACCATATATTTT. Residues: CASSHGQGFSGNTIYF.